This is a list of T cell receptor beta chains from one sample in a study of blood T cells in healthy people across ages. TCRdb re-called the 5' RACE reads with MiXCR, one entry per CDR3 protein. The table includes about 570,000 distinct CDR3 sequences, roughly 28% detected once. Specimen: blood. These receptors were collected from a woman in her sixties or seventies in good health. Both conserved end residues are part of each CDR3. Fields, in order: V gene, CDR3 protein.

V gene: TRBV6-5; CDR3 protein: CASSYSGQGNYGYTF
V gene: TRBV5-1; CDR3 protein: CASSLLGAGTGELFF
V gene: TRBV20-1; CDR3 protein: CSAMATGSTNEKLFF
V gene: TRBV20-1; CDR3 protein: CSAREEAKNIQYF
V gene: TRBV9; CDR3 protein: CASGRDETQYF
V gene: TRBV5-1; CDR3 protein: CASSLAVGRLSQETQYF
V gene: TRBV20-1; CDR3 protein: CSARDPSGPGELFF
V gene: TRBV7-3; CDR3 protein: CASSPGGGAVYEQFF
V gene: TRBV29-1; CDR3 protein: CSVRTGARNNEQFF
V gene: TRBV28; CDR3 protein: CASIWGTGGYEQYF
V gene: TRBV7-3; CDR3 protein: CASSTYGGTKETQYF
V gene: TRBV4-3; CDR3 protein: CASSQGGRTETQYF
V gene: TRBV2; CDR3 protein: CASTRGSQKTQYF
V gene: TRBV4-3; CDR3 protein: CASSQDWRGSEQYF
V gene: TRBV7-2; CDR3 protein: CASSLAPRGGQETQYF
V gene: TRBV3-1; CDR3 protein: CASSQGGLLNIQYF
V gene: TRBV9; CDR3 protein: CASSIAGGLKETQYF
V gene: TRBV7-2; CDR3 protein: CASSLSQRSGELFF
V gene: TRBV12-5; CDR3 protein: CASGLSTQFEETQYF
V gene: TRBV7-2; CDR3 protein: CASSRTGRTQNYGYTF
V gene: TRBV4-3; CDR3 protein: CASSYEPAGGGGDTQYF
V gene: TRBV24-1; CDR3 protein: CATSVVGANVLTF
V gene: TRBV5-1; CDR3 protein: CASSPGTQGAGELFF
V gene: TRBV4-3; CDR3 protein: CASSRKGGPGEKLFF
V gene: TRBV9; CDR3 protein: CASSVAEGAREKLFF
V gene: TRBV10-3; CDR3 protein: CAISEDQETQYF
V gene: TRBV19; CDR3 protein: CASSIGRNYGYTF
V gene: TRBV5-1; CDR3 protein: CASSPNRIRGYTF
V gene: TRBV5-1; CDR3 protein: CASSLMREETQYF
V gene: TRBV20-1; CDR3 protein: CSATPQLNTEAFF
V gene: TRBV7-2; CDR3 protein: CASSLGGAGFSLFQFF
V gene: TRBV29-1; CDR3 protein: CSVARDPNADTQYF
V gene: TRBV6-1; CDR3 protein: CASSTSSGGTTYEQYF
V gene: TRBV6-2/TRBV6-3; CDR3 protein: CASKGEDQPQHF
V gene: TRBV7-2; CDR3 protein: CASTQTREGGYTF
V gene: TRBV4-3; CDR3 protein: CASSLTGTGNQETQYF